This TCR beta chain was captured by sequencing in a study of blood T cell repertoires in COVID-19. CDR1 and CDR2 (germline): MDHEN, SYDVKM. CDR3 length: 12 amino acids. Trimming cost V 5 bases and J 11 bases, with 15 bases left between them. TCRdb keeps only in-frame clones here, not all; method: immunoSEQ multiplex PCR. Altogether about 270,000 clones are present, 88% being singletons, with the ten largest covering around 2.9%. Participants were aged about 18 to 100 years from 24 US areas. Assignments of participants to cohorts depended upon their own reported clinical history. Sequencing input: PBMCs or T cells enriched from blood (not recorded which). This sequence joins TRBV28 and TRBJ1-1; maybe TRBD1 (6 bases). This receptor was obtained from a woman between 45 and 60 years old who had recovered from COVID-19. The chain's CDR3 is CASSDDRTLAFF. In DNA form, the CDR3 reads TGTGCCAGCAGTGATGACAGGACCCTTGCTTTCTTT.